What follows describes a single T cell receptor beta chain. Only a few counts were recorded for this clonotype. Its antigen target is currently unknown. Qualities for individual bases were not recorded, and no much larger clone is one base off. The data were taken from a study of CD8 T cells in ankylosing spondylitis (dated by TCRdb to the late 2010s). About the study as a whole: The study set out to find disease-linked TCR variants by profiling T cell receptor beta repertoires in ankylosing spondylitis patients and healthy donors. The full study cohort was made up of roughly 25 ankylosing spondylitis patients and more than 90 healthy donors. Peripheral blood was sampled, and synovial fluid was additionally collected from ankylosing spondylitis patients. Overall study outcomes, separate from this receptor: The disease-linked clones were reported to be significantly enriched in matched synovial fluid samples from ankylosing spondylitis patients. Blood from ankylosing spondylitis patients appeared to be characterized by a TCR beta motif made up of several highly homologous amino acid variants. The disease-linked clones had a CD8+ phenotype and were found at relatively low frequencies in peripheral blood. Some motif variants had previously been reported in the synovial fluid and blood of reactive arthritis patients, which suggests shared mechanisms of disease initiation.

Sequenced using an Illumina HiSeq 2500. TCR beta libraries were prepared by quantitative 5'-RACE with molecular barcodes. The original pipeline was this. To identify disease-linked TCR variants, a new computational method was used, one built on a probabilistic model of VDJ rearrangement. TCRdb took the public reads, trimmed them with fastp at Q25, ran MiXCR for clone calling and kept in-frame beta chains. Entries are consolidated by CDR3 protein sequence, retaining the most common genes and DNA. None of the V and J calls come from the authors' own analysis; TCRdb made them. A total of under 250,000 distinct CDR3 sequences appear in this sample, approximately 8.4% of them only once. The leading ten clones occupy 4.5% to 5% of the sample. V is pared back by 3 bases and J by 3 bases, with 9 bases lying between the germline termini. Reading the germline V gene gives CDR1 MDHEN and CDR2 SYDVKM. The CDR3 runs 14 amino acids, cysteine and phenylalanine included. CDR3 DNA only is kept here, 42 bases in frame from base 1.

Recombination joined TRBV28 with TRBJ1-5; the D segment could be TRBD1, given 5 matching bases. This TCR was sampled from a female donor with ankylosing spondylitis or in good health (not recorded which). What was sequenced was blood, either unsorted or a sorted T cell fraction (not recorded which). The CDR3 region has the sequence CASSLRDYNQPQHF. The bases are TGTGCCAGCAGTTTGAGGGACTACAATCAGCCCCAGCATTTT.